One and the same sample provided the 26 T cell receptor beta chains below, sequenced in a study of shared clonotypes between healthy human individuals. Clones were read by immunoSEQ multiplex PCR, and TCRdb kept only the in-frame ones, dropping some. The table lists some 2.3 million clones, 85% to 95% of them singletons. The sample taken for sequencing was naive CD4+ T cells from PBMCs. The subset: CD45RA+ positively selected. The receptors were gathered from a young man in good health. Some clones in this sample may be carry-over from other donors' samples.

The CDR3 DNA is TGTGCCAGTAGTATCAGGGGCAGAGATACGCAGTATTTT. Translated, it gives CASSIRGRDTQYF. The chain has TRBV19 and TRBJ2-3, with D possibly being TRBD1 (6 bases). V was shortened by 3 bases and J by 5 bases, with 9 bases between the two germline ends. Germline-derived CDR1 and CDR2 are LNHDA and SQIVND (reference sequence). This CDR3 has 13 amino acids.

The V gene is TRBV7-9, the J gene TRBJ2-2, with 9 bases identical to TRBD2. Germline V gives CDR1 SEHNR, CDR2 FQNEAQ (reference sequence). V lost 5 bases to trimming and J lost 5 bases; unmatched junction nucleotides: 9. The CDR3 is 16 residues long. The CDR3 sequence is CASSPSAREGTGELFF. The CDR3 DNA follows: TGTGCCAGCAGCCCCTCCGCGCGGGAGGGTACCGGGGAGCTGTTTTTT.

The chain has TRBV19 and TRBJ1-4; TRBD1 aligns across 8 bases. This CDR3 contains 14 residues. V trimming: 9 bases; J trimming: 2 bases; junction bases outside the gene matches: 5. CDR1 is LNHDA and CDR2 is SQIVND in the germline V gene (reference sequence). Here the CDR3 DNA reads TGTGCCAGCACCTGGACAGGGACTAATGAAAAACTGTTTTTT. Translation gives CASTWTGTNEKLFF.

The chain links TRBV6-1 to TRBJ2-5; no reliable D call. The germline V gene encodes CDR1 MNHNS and CDR2 SASEGT. The V end was cut by 7 bases, the J end by 1 base, with 7 bases between. The CDR3 spans 12 residues. The CDR3 DNA sequence: TGTGCCAGCACGAGGCGCCAAGAGACCCAGTACTTC. It codes for CASTRRQETQYF.

The chain combines TRBV9 with TRBJ2-2; D remains ambiguous. The CDR3 has 14 residues. CDR1 is SGDLS, CDR2 YYNGEE, per germline. Trimming left V 0 bases short and J 7 bases short, with 10 bases between. CDR3 DNA sequence: TGTGCCAGCAGCGTAGGTTCAGCTCTCGGGGAGCTGTTTTTT. Protein sequence: CASSVGSALGELFF.

V and J are TRBV7-9 and TRBJ2-2; TRBD2 matches 7 bases. CDR3 length: 16 residues. V trimming: 5 bases; J trimming: 1 base; junction bases outside the gene matches: 7. Per germline, CDR1 SEHNR and CDR2 FQNEAQ (reference sequence). The CDR3 protein is CASSTFERGNTGELFF. The CDR3 DNA follows: TGTGCCAGCAGCACATTCGAGCGGGGGAACACCGGGGAGCTGTTTTTT.

This chain links TRBV10-3 with TRBJ1-1; D is perhaps TRBD1 (5 bases). Germline V gene sequence: CDR1 ENHRY, CDR2 SYGVKD. The CDR3 is 12 residues long. Trimming cost V 10 bases and J 7 bases, with 16 bases left between them. The CDR3 sequence: CATRSSGDEAFF. CDR3 bases: TGTGCCACCCGGTCGTCGGGGGATGAAGCTTTCTTT.

This chain joins TRBV19 and TRBJ1-4; 7 nucleotides agree with TRBD1. This CDR3 is built from 16 residues. Trimming took 5 bases from V and 8 from J; bases not matched to a gene: 14. Germline lookup yields CDR1 LNHDA and CDR2 SQIVND (reference sequence). CDR3 residues: CASSPNPTGRGEKLFF. CDR3 in DNA: TGTGCCAGTAGTCCAAACCCGACAGGGCGTGGCGAAAAACTGTTTTTT.

The chain employs TRBV7-3 and TRBJ2-1, with 8 positions matching TRBD2. The CDR3 totals 14 residues. Germline CDR1 SGHTA, CDR2 FQGTGA. V trimming: 3 bases; J trimming: 8 bases; junction bases outside the gene matches: 6. For the CDR3, the DNA is TGTGCCAGCAGCTTTACGGGAGGGAGGGATGAGCAGTTCTTC. Translated, it gives CASSFTGGRDEQFF.

The chain combines TRBV19 with TRBJ2-5; 8 bases align to TRBD2. J was trimmed by 1 base and V by 5 bases; bases with no gene match: 12. The CDR3 consists of 17 residues. Germline loops: CDR1 LNHDA, CDR2 SQIVND (reference sequence). The CDR3 here is CASSPLAGGAVQETQYF. The CDR3 nucleotides read TGTGCCAGTAGTCCCCTAGCGGGTGGGGCCGTCCAAGAGACCCAGTACTTC. The complete variable domain, with remaining parts taken from reference TRBV19 and TRBJ2-5, reads DGGITQSPKYLFRKEGQNVTLSCEQNLNHDAMYWYRQDPGQGLRLIYYSQIVNDFQKGDIAEGYSVSREKKESFPLTVTSAQKNPTAFYLCASSPLAGGAVQETQYFGPGTRLLVL.

The CDR3 DNA sequence: TGTGCCAGCAGCGGACAGGGTGAAAGCGGGGAGCTGTTTTTT. Translating gives CASSGQGESGELFF. This sequence joins TRBV21-1 and TRBJ2-2; the table's D call, TRBD1, has no DNA check behind it. TRBV21-1 is shown as a pseudogene. This CDR3 is 14 amino acids long.

The chain is built from TRBV5-1 and TRBJ1-1; D gene uncertain. The V gene lost 1 base and the J gene lost 2 bases, with 9 bases spanning the gap. Germline V lookup: CDR1 SGHRS, CDR2 YFSETQ. The CDR3 is 14 residues long. The CDR3 region is CASSLIGSNTEAFF. CDR3 nucleotides: TGCGCCAGCAGCTTGATAGGTTCCAACACTGAAGCTTTCTTT.

The chain combines TRBV19 with TRBJ2-2; 7 bases match TRBD2. The germline gives CDR1 LNHDA, CDR2 SQIVND (reference sequence). CDR3 length equals 19 residues. V gave up 2 bases and J gave up 0 bases; unmatched junction bases: 12. CDR3 sequence (DNA): TGTGCCAGTAGTATAAGTCGGGGACTACCCAGCACGAACACCGGGGAGCTGTTTTTT. Translated: CASSISRGLPSTNTGELFF.

The CDR3 region has the DNA TGCGCCAGCAGCTTGGGGGTGAACAATGAGCAGTTCTTC. Protein sequence: CASSLGVNNEQFF. The chain carries TRBV5-1 and TRBJ2-1; D is unclear. The CDR3 loop spans 13 amino acids. Trimming shortened V by 0 bases and J by 5 bases, and 6 bases separated the two germline ends. From germline, CDR1 is SGHRS and CDR2 YFSETQ.

The rearrangement uses TRBV28 and TRBJ1-2; 10 nucleotides agree with TRBD1. The CDR3 length is 16 residues. The V gene end was trimmed by 6 bases and the J gene end by 4 bases; junction bases not matched to a gene: 11. Germline V gene data show CDR1 as MDHEN and CDR2 as SYDVKM. The CDR3 region is CASRTHGTGDSYGYTF. The CDR3 DNA follows: TGTGCCAGCAGAACCCACGGGACAGGGGATTCCTATGGCTACACCTTC.

This chain links TRBV19 with TRBJ1-2, with a tentative D call TRBD1 (5 bases). Trimming pared 1 base from V and 8 bases from J, leaving 17 bases between. Germline V gene lookup returns CDR1 LNHDA and CDR2 SQIVND (reference sequence). The CDR3 loop spans 15 amino acids. The CDR3 spells CASSIGPPSGAGYTF. The CDR3 DNA follows: TGTGCCAGTAGTATAGGCCCCCCCAGCGGGGCAGGCTACACCTTC.

In DNA, the CDR3 is TGTGCCAGCTCACTTTCGAGGGAGATAACATCTTTCTTT. Protein: CASSLSREITSFF. V usage is TRBV18 and J usage is TRBJ1-1; no definite D call. From germline, CDR1 is KGHSH and CDR2 LQKENI. The CDR3 runs to 13 residues. Trimming pared 4 bases from V and 12 bases from J, leaving 18 bases between.

The CDR3 DNA reads TGCAGCGTTCTGGGACCCGGGACAGATACGCAGTATTTT. Protein: CSVLGPGTDTQYF. The chain recombines TRBV29-1 with TRBJ2-3, with D perhaps given as TRBD1 or TRBD2 (5 bases each). V was clipped by 5 bases and J by 3 bases, with 12 bases between them. This CDR3 region has 13 residues. Germline V gives CDR1 SQVTM, CDR2 ANQGSEA.

Only a few counts were recorded for this clone. The chain recombines TRBV2 with TRBJ1-1; D is undetermined. CDR3 length: 13 amino acids. The V end lost 4 bases, the J end lost 7 bases, and 13 bases lay between the germline ends. The germline V gene has CDR1 SNHLY and CDR2 FYNNEI. CDR3: CASSVMQEDEAFF. The CDR3 DNA reads as TGTGCCAGCAGTGTCATGCAAGAGGATGAAGCTTTCTTT.

This sequence joins TRBV15 and TRBJ2-7; D is uncertain. The length of the CDR3 is 15 residues. Germline V gene data show CDR1 as LNHNV and CDR2 as YYDKDF (reference sequence). V lost 2 bases to trimming and J lost 3 bases, with 14 bases between them. The DNA for the CDR3 is TGTGCCACCAGCAGAAGAGGCCCAGTGAACTACGAGCAGTACTTC. Translated, it gives CATSRRGPVNYEQYF.

A remark on this clone: Other DNA sequences of this sample code for an identical CDR3. V is TRBV6-1 and J is TRBJ2-7; D perhaps matches TRBD1 (6 bases). CDR1 is MNHNS, CDR2 SASEGT, per germline. With 6 bases removed from V and 4 bases from J, the gap between germline ends came to 16 bases. The CDR3 contains 14 residues. CDR3 coding DNA: TGTGCCAGCAGCCCGGGACAAGGCCTTTACGAGCAGTACTTC. Its protein is CASSPGQGLYEQYF.

V usage is TRBV10-3 and J usage is TRBJ2-7; 7 positions agree with TRBD2. The CDR3 covers 15 residues. With 3 bases clipped from V and 7 bases from J, the junction kept 12 bases outside the gene matches. Germline V gives CDR1 ENHRY, CDR2 SYGVKD. The CDR3 protein is CAISDPTTTGGEQYF. The CDR3 DNA sequence: TGTGCCATCAGTGATCCAACCACCACGGGGGGAGAGCAGTACTTC.

The V call is TRBV28, the J call TRBJ1-2, with 10 bases matching TRBD1. This CDR3 contains 14 residues. V lost 6 bases to trimming and J lost 4 bases; unmatched junction nucleotides: 5. The germline V gene encodes CDR1 MDHEN and CDR2 SYDVKM. The CDR3 nucleotides read TGTGCCAGCAGAAGGACAGGGGGGCTCTATGGCTACACCTTC. The encoded protein is CASRRTGGLYGYTF.

The chain carries TRBV6-6 and TRBJ1-2; maybe TRBD1 (6 bases). The V gene lost 2 bases and the J gene lost 7 bases, with 14 bases spanning the gap. The germline V gene encodes CDR1 MNHNY and CDR2 SVGAGI (reference sequence). The length of the CDR3 is 14 residues. The CDR3 coding sequence is TGTGCCAGCAGTTACGTGGGGGCGCAGGGTGGCTACACCTTC. This encodes CASSYVGAQGGYTF.

The genes are TRBV7-8 and TRBJ2-3, with a tentative D call TRBD2 (6 bases). The CDR3 extends over 13 amino acids. With 1 base removed from V and 9 bases from J, the gap between germline ends came to 11 bases. Per the germline V gene, CDR1 is SGHVS and CDR2 is FQNEAQ. For the CDR3, the DNA is TGTGCCAGCAGCTTAGATCGTAGCGGCACGCAGTATTTT. As protein: CASSLDRSGTQYF.

J is TRBJ2-5 and V is TRBV6-5; D unresolved. Germline loops: CDR1 MNHEY, CDR2 SVGAGI. The CDR3 is made up of 11 amino acids. Trimming removed 4 bases from V and 4 bases from J, with 4 bases in between. The CDR3 region has the DNA TGTGCCAGCAGTTTCGGAGAGACCCAGTACTTC. Translation gives CASSFGETQYF.